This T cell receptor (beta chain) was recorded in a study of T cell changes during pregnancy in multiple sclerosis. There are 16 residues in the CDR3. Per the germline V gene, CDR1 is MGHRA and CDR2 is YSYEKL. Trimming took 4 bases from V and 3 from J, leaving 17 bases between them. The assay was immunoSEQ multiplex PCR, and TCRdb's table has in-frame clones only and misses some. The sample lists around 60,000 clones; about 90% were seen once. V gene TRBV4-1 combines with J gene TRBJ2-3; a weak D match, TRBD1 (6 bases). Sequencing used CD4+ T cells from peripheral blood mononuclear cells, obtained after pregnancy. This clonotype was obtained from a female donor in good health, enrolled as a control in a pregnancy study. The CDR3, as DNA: TGCGCCAGCAGCCTGGAAAAACAGGGTCCGACAGATACGCAGTATTTT. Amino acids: CASSLEKQGPTDTQYF.